The 28 T cell receptor beta chains given below trace back to one sample, sequenced in a study of PD-L1 blockade in urothelial cancer. The protocol was immunoSEQ multiplex PCR, while the TCRdb copy is restricted to in-frame clones and leaves out a portion. The sample has about 72,000 clones; roughly nine tenths are singletons. Time point given: pretreatment peripheral blood. The sequencing here drew on PBMCs, taken around atezolizumab (anti-PD-L1) treatment. Receptors were obtained from a man aged 65-85 years with urothelial cancer.

This rearrangement joins TRBV5-4 to TRBJ1-1; the D is unclear. The CDR3 covers 14 residues. Trimming cost V 4 bases and J 4 bases, with 14 bases left between them. Per germline, CDR1 SGHNT and CDR2 YYREEE (reference sequence). The CDR3 loop is CASSLYQIGTEAFF. CDR3 coding DNA: TGTGCCAGCAGCCTGTATCAGATTGGCACTGAAGCTTTCTTT.

This chain connects TRBV6-6 to TRBJ1-5; no firm D call. Germline V gives CDR1 MNHNY, CDR2 SVGAGI (reference sequence). The V and J ends lost 0 bases and 3 bases respectively, with 9 bases between them. The CDR3 has 15 amino acids. This CDR3 reads CASSYSASLNQPQHF. In DNA form, the CDR3 reads TGTGCCAGCAGTTACTCGGCCAGTCTCAATCAGCCCCAGCATTTT.

The chain combines TRBV5-1 with TRBJ2-3; TRBD2 matches at 10 bases. The CDR3 runs 16 residues. V trimming: 4 bases; J trimming: 0 bases; junction bases outside the gene matches: 5. Germline V CDR1 and CDR2: SGHRS, YFSETQ. The CDR3, as DNA: TGCGCCAGCAGCGTAAGCGGGAGGGAGAGCACAGATACGCAGTATTTT. As protein: CASSVSGRESTDTQYF.

V and J are TRBV6-6 and TRBJ1-5; 7 bases are shared with TRBD1. Germline CDR1 MNHNY, CDR2 SVGAGI (reference sequence). The trim removed 6 bases at V and 5 bases at J, leaving 7 bases unmatched. The CDR3 extends over 14 amino acids. In DNA form, the CDR3 reads TGTGCCAGCAGCCCTCGGACAGGCGATCAGCCCCAGCATTTT. As protein: CASSPRTGDQPQHF.

The rearrangement uses TRBV19 and TRBJ1-2; 8 positions match TRBD1. Germline-derived CDR1 and CDR2 are LNHDA and SQIVND (reference sequence). The CDR3 extends over 16 amino acids. V lost 4 bases, J lost 4 bases, and 11 bases stayed unmatched. CDR3 residues: CASSTPWQGASYGYTF. The CDR3 coding sequence is TGTGCCAGTAGTACACCATGGCAGGGGGCTAGCTATGGCTACACCTTC.

The J gene is TRBJ1-1, the V gene TRBV5-1, with D perhaps TRBD1 (6 bases). CDR1 is SGHRS and CDR2 is YFSETQ in the germline V gene. The CDR3 contains 14 residues. V dropped 1 base and J dropped 4 bases, with 11 bases sitting between them. CDR3 nucleotides: TGCGCCAGCAGCTTGCAGGGGTCGGGCACTGAAGCTTTCTTT. Its translation is CASSLQGSGTEAFF.

The chain couples TRBV9 to TRBJ1-4; a possible D gene is TRBD1 (5 bases). This CDR3 is built from 16 residues. CDR1 and CDR2 from the germline V gene are SGDLS and YYNGEE. V shed 4 bases and J shed 8 bases, with 21 bases lying between them. The CDR3 spells CASSPSPMRGDEKLFF. Written as DNA, the CDR3 is TGTGCCAGCAGCCCATCCCCGATGCGGGGGGACGAAAAACTGTTTTTT.

This chain links TRBV7-2 with TRBJ2-7; D may be TRBD2 (5 bases). V was trimmed by 1 base and J by 7 bases, leaving 11 bases between them. Germline-derived CDR1 and CDR2 are SGHTA and FQGNSA. This CDR3 is 13 amino acids long. The DNA for the CDR3 is TGTGCCAGCAGCTTAGGGGAGATGGGTGAGCAGTACTTC. It is translated as CASSLGEMGEQYF.

This clone appeared a few times. The chain carries TRBV30 and TRBJ1-5; 8 bases fit TRBD1. This CDR3 has 12 residues. The trim removed 5 bases at V and 6 bases at J, leaving 3 bases unmatched. Germline V gives CDR1 GTSNPN, CDR2 SVGIG (reference sequence). The DNA for the CDR3 is TGTGCCTGGTCAGGGGGCGGTCAGCCCCAGCATTTT. This codes for CAWSGGGQPQHF.

The V gene is TRBV5-1, the J gene TRBJ2-5, with TRBD2 identical over 8 bases. Germline V gene lookup returns CDR1 SGHRS and CDR2 YFSETQ. J was trimmed by 5 bases and V by 5 bases; bases with no gene match: 5. The CDR3 consists of 13 residues. The CDR3 reads CASRTGGVETQYF. The CDR3 coding sequence is TGCGCCAGCAGAACGGGAGGGGTGGAGACCCAGTACTTC. Filled out from reference TRBV5-1 and TRBJ2-5, the complete variable domain reads KAGVTQTPRYLIKTRGQQVTLSCSPISGHRSVSWYQQTPGQGLQFLFEYFSETQRNKGNFPGRFSGRQFSNSRSEMNVSTLELGDSALYLCASRTGGVETQYFGPGTRLLVL.

The rearrangement uses TRBV7-2 and TRBJ2-7; TRBD2 matches 12 bases. The ends lost 6 bases at V and 0 bases at J; junction bases unmatched: 6. CDR3 length equals 16 residues. Per the germline V gene, CDR1 is SGHTA and CDR2 is FQGNSA. The DNA for the CDR3 is TGTGCCAGCAGTCTCGGGACTAGCGGGCCCTCCTACGAGCAGTACTTC. This codes for CASSLGTSGPSYEQYF.

This rearrangement joins TRBV18 to TRBJ2-1; 13 nucleotides line up with TRBD2. From germline, CDR1 is KGHSH and CDR2 LQKENI. CDR3 length: 17 residues. Trimming cost V 0 bases and J 5 bases; bases outside gene matches: 4. The CDR3 is CASSPPIGLAGDNEQFF. The CDR3 coding sequence is TGTGCCAGCTCACCACCGATAGGACTAGCGGGAGACAATGAGCAGTTCTTC.

V gene TRBV28 combines with J gene TRBJ1-1, with 7 positions matching TRBD1. This CDR3 has 12 amino acids. V gave up 9 bases and J gave up 5 bases; unmatched junction bases: 6. Germline loops: CDR1 MDHEN, CDR2 SYDVKM. The CDR3 loop reads CASQDRVTEAFF. The CDR3 DNA is TGTGCCAGTCAAGACAGGGTGACTGAAGCTTTCTTT.

J is TRBJ2-6 and V is TRBV7-6, with TRBD1 identical over 8 bases. The ends lost 2 bases at V and 4 bases at J; junction bases unmatched: 10. Germline assignment: CDR1 SGHVS and CDR2 FNYEAQ. CDR3 length: 18 residues. This chain's CDR3 is CASSLTIRGRTGANVLTF. The CDR3 coding sequence is TGTGCCAGCAGCTTAACAATCAGGGGGCGAACCGGGGCCAACGTCCTGACTTTC.

This clone was seen once. The chain employs TRBV11-2 and TRBJ2-7; 11 bases map to TRBD2. V dropped 5 bases and J dropped 2; count of bases not matched to a gene: 8. The V gene's germline CDR1 is SGHAT and CDR2 FQNNGV. There are 16 residues in the CDR3. Here the CDR3 reads CASSRYSGRDAYEQYF. The CDR3 bases are TGTGCCAGCAGCAGATATAGCGGGAGGGACGCCTACGAGCAGTACTTC.

The chain employs TRBV27 and TRBJ2-6; no clear D gene. V was pared by 5 bases and J by 0 bases, with 11 bases between. The CDR3 covers 16 residues. In germline, CDR1 is MNHEY, CDR2 SMNVEV (reference sequence). For the CDR3, the DNA is TGTGCCAGCAGTCCACCGCTGGCCTCTGGGGCCAACGTCCTGACTTTC. Its translation is CASSPPLASGANVLTF.

The chain joins TRBV11-1 to TRBJ2-5, with 7 bases lining up with TRBD1. V lost 6 bases to trimming and J lost 2 bases; unmatched junction nucleotides: 3. This CDR3 comprises 13 residues. The germline V gene encodes CDR1 SGHAT and CDR2 FQDESV (reference sequence). The CDR3 is CASSMGQQETQYF. DNA of the CDR3: TGTGCCAGCAGTATGGGACAGCAAGAGACCCAGTACTTC.

V is TRBV9 and J is TRBJ2-5; TRBD1 aligns across 11 bases. This CDR3 is built from 18 residues. Germline CDR1 SGDLS, CDR2 YYNGEE. Losses at the gene ends were 3 bases for V and 5 bases for J; bases not matched to a gene: 15. The CDR3 DNA follows: TGTGCCAGCAGCGCGGACAGGGGGCGTGAGGCGACCCGGGAGACCCAGTACTTC. Translation gives CASSADRGREATRETQYF.

The chain links TRBV27 to TRBJ2-7; D not resolved. Germline CDR1 is MNHEY and CDR2 is SMNVEV (reference sequence). The CDR3 is 13 residues long. V was cut by 2 bases and J by 1 base, with 6 bases left in between. CDR3 sequence reads: CASSLQVSYEQYF. The CDR3 bases are TGTGCCAGCAGTTTACAGGTTTCCTACGAGCAGTACTTC.

The chain joins TRBV5-8 to TRBJ2-7; 8 nucleotides align to TRBD2. J gave up 1 base and V 4 bases, and 10 bases lay outside the gene matches. The germline V gene encodes CDR1 SGHTS and CDR2 YDEGEE. The CDR3 totals 16 residues. The CDR3 protein is CASSRVRAGGSYEQYF. CDR3 bases: TGTGCCAGCAGCCGGGTACGGGCGGGAGGATCCTACGAGCAGTACTTC.

The CDR3 DNA sequence: TGTGCCAGCAGTGAAGCTCCCCCCTTTCTGGGGAGGGGGGAGAACACTGAAGCTTTCTTT. Its translation: CASSEAPPFLGRGENTEAFF. The chain is built from TRBV2 and TRBJ1-1; D is possibly TRBD1 (6 bases). The CDR3 has 20 amino acids. Trimming took 0 bases from V and 1 from J, leaving 24 bases between them. The germline V gene encodes CDR1 SNHLY and CDR2 FYNNEI.

This clone came up a few times. The V call is TRBV2, the J call TRBJ2-2; D uncertain. The V gene's germline CDR1 is SNHLY and CDR2 FYNNEI. This CDR3 region has 11 residues. Between the trimmed V and J ends, which lost 6 bases and 8 bases, there was a span of 7 bases. The chain's CDR3 is CASSYFGELFF. CDR3 nucleotide sequence: TGTGCCAGCAGCTATTTTGGGGAGCTGTTTTTT.

The rearrangement joins TRBV6-1 to TRBJ2-5; D is perhaps TRBD2 (6 bases). CDR1 is MNHNS and CDR2 is SASEGT in the germline V gene. V lost 4 bases and J lost 5, with 14 bases in between. The length of the CDR3 is 14 residues. CDR3 DNA sequence: TGTGCCAGCAGTGCCGGGCGGGGATGGGAGACCCAGTACTTC. Translation gives CASSAGRGWETQYF.

The chain uses TRBV10-3 and TRBJ1-5; the match to TRBD1 covers 9 bases. The trim removed 3 bases at V and 7 bases at J, leaving 7 bases unmatched. There are 15 residues in the CDR3. Germline CDR1 reads ENHRY; CDR2 reads SYGVKD. Written as DNA, the CDR3 is TGTGCCATCAGTGACCGACAGGGGGGAATACAGCCCCAGCATTTT. Translation gives CAISDRQGGIQPQHF.

The V and J genes are TRBV29-1 and TRBJ2-3, with 10 bases matching TRBD2. J was trimmed by 5 bases and V by 2 bases; bases with no gene match: 7. The CDR3 has 15 residues. The germline V gene has CDR1 SQVTM and CDR2 ANQGSEA. The CDR3, as DNA: TGCAGCGTTGAAAATCCTAGCGGGAGTATAGATACGCAGTATTTT. This codes for CSVENPSGSIDTQYF.

V gene TRBV7-8 combines with J gene TRBJ2-7; 7 bases fit TRBD1. The CDR3 is 14 residues long. The J segment lost 7 bases and the V segment lost 2 bases, leaving 8 bases of the junction unmatched. Germline V gives CDR1 SGHVS, CDR2 FQNEAQ. CDR3 nucleotides: TGTGCCAGCAGCTTATTAGACAGGGTCTATGAGCAGTACTTC. Amino acids: CASSLLDRVYEQYF.

The gene calls are TRBV9 and TRBJ2-1; 8 bases are shared with TRBD2. The CDR3 runs 18 residues. After removal of 0 bases from V and 8 bases from J, the junction contained 16 bases not matched to a gene. CDR1 and CDR2 (germline): SGDLS, YYNGEE. This CDR3 is CASSVALREAPVGDEQFF. CDR3 DNA: TGTGCCAGCAGCGTAGCTTTGCGGGAGGCCCCGGTAGGGGATGAGCAGTTCTTC.

This clone occurred a few times. This sequence joins TRBV6-4 and TRBJ2-1; 8 bases agree with TRBD1. The CDR3 has 15 amino acids. With 6 bases clipped from V and 2 bases from J, the junction kept 6 bases outside the gene matches. Germline V gives CDR1 MRHNA, CDR2 SNTAGT. The DNA of the CDR3 is TGTGCCAGCAGGGGGGACAGGAGCCCCTACAATGAGCAGTTCTTC. It translates to CASRGDRSPYNEQFF.